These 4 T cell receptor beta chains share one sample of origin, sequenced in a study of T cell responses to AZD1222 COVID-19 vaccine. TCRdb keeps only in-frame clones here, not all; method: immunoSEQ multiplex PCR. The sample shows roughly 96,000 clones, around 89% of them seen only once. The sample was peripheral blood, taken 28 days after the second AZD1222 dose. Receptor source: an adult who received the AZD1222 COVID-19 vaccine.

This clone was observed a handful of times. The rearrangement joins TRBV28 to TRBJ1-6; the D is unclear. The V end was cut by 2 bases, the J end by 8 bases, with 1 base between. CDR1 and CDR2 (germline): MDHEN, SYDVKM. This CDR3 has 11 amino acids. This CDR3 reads CASSLDSPLHF. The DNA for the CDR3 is TGTGCCAGCAGTTTAGATTCACCCCTCCACTTT.

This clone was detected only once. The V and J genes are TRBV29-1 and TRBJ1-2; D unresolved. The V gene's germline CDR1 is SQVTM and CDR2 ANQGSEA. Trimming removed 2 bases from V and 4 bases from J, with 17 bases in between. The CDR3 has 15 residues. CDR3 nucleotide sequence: TGCAGCGTTGAACAGGAGGCTATCGAGGCCTATGGCTACACCTTC. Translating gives CSVEQEAIEAYGYTF.

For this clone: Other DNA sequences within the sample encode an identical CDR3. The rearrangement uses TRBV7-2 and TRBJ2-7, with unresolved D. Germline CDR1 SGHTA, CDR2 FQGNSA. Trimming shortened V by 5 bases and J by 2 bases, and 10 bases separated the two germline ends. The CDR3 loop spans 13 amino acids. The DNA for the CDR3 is TGTGCCAGCAGCCCGGACCCTGCCTACGAGCAGTACTTC. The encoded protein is CASSPDPAYEQYF.

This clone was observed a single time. CDR3 nucleotide sequence: TGCGCCAGCAGCCAAGAGAGAGCGCAAGAGACCCAGTACTTC. It translates to CASSQERAQETQYF. This chain uses TRBV4-3 with TRBJ2-5; D is unclear. Trimming removed 0 bases at V and 2 bases at J, with 7 bases between. The germline V gene encodes CDR1 LGHNA and CDR2 YSLEER. The CDR3 contains 14 residues.